This T cell receptor (beta chain) was sequenced in a study of OX40 agonist ivuxolimab in advanced cancers. As for the study in general: While on treatment, patients had intravenous ivuxolimab at 0.01 to 10 mg/kg every 2 weeks. Hepatocellular carcinoma, melanoma, renal cell or head and neck cancer affected the dose-escalation patients.

Germline trimming cut 4 bases from V and 5 bases from J; bases unmatched to any gene: 2. The length of the CDR3 is 14 residues. Germline V lookup: CDR1 LNHDA, CDR2 SQIVND (reference sequence). With baseline, cycle 4 day 1, and cycle 7 day 1 as timepoints, blood was sampled. Sequencing used immunoSEQ multiplex PCR; TCRdb keeps in-frame clones, though not all of them. The sample holds 28,000 or so clones, 70% to 90% seen once. The input for sequencing was CD4+ or CD8+ T cells sorted from blood, taken in a trial of the OX40 agonist ivuxolimab. The chain carries TRBV19 and TRBJ2-2; TRBD2 matches at 9 bases. The receptor was isolated from an adult with an advanced solid tumor such as melanoma, head and neck, liver or kidney cancer. Here the CDR3 DNA reads TGTGCCAGTAGTAGGCTAGCGGGGACCGGGGAGCTGTTTTTT. Its translation: CASSRLAGTGELFF.